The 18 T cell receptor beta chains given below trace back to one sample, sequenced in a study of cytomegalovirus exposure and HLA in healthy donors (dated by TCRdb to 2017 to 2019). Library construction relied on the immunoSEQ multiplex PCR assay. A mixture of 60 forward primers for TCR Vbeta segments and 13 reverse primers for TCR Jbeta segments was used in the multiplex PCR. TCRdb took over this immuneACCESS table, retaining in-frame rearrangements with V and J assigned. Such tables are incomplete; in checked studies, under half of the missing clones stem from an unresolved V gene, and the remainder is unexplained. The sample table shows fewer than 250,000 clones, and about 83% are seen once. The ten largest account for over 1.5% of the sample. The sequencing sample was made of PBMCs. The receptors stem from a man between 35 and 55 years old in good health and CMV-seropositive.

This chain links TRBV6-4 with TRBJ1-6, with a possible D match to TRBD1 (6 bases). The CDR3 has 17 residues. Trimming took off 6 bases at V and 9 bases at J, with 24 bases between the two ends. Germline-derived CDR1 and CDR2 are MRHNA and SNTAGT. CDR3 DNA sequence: TGTGCCAGCAGCCTGGGGACAACTTCCTTGAATGGTTCACCCCTCCACTTT. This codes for CASSLGTTSLNGSPLHF.

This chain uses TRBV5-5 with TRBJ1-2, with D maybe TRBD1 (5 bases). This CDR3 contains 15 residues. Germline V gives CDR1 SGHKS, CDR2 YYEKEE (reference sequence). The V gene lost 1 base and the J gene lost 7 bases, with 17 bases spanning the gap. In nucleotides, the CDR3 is TGTGCCAGCAGCTTGTTTCCAGGGCCGGGAGGTGGCTACACCTTC. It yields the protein CASSLFPGPGGGYTF.

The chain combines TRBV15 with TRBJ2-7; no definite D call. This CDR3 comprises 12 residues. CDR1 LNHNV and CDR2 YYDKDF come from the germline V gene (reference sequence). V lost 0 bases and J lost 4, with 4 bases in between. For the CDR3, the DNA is TGTGCCACCAGCAGAGATAGTTACGAGCAGTACTTC. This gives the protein CATSRDSYEQYF.

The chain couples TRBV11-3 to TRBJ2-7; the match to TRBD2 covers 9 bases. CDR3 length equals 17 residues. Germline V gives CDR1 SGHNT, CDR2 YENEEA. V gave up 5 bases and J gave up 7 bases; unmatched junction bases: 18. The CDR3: CASSLGVTSGAPGEQYF. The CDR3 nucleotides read TGTGCCAGCAGCCTGGGGGTGACTAGCGGAGCCCCAGGGGAGCAGTACTTC.

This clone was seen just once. The CDR3 reads CASSEIGGTGGIQETQYF. Here the CDR3 DNA reads TGTGCCAGCAGTGAAATAGGGGGGACAGGGGGAATCCAAGAGACCCAGTACTTC. J is TRBJ2-5 and V is TRBV25-1; TRBD1 matches at 11 bases. The V and J ends lost 2 bases and 1 base, in that order; junction bases with no gene match: 9. The CDR3 contains 18 residues. Germline CDR1 MGHDK, CDR2 SYGVNS.

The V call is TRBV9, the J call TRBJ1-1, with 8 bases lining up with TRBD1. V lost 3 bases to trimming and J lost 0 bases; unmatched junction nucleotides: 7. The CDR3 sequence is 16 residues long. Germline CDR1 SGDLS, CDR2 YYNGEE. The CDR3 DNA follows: TGTGCCAGCAGCGGGGAGCAGGGGGCCCTGAACACTGAAGCTTTCTTT. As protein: CASSGEQGALNTEAFF.

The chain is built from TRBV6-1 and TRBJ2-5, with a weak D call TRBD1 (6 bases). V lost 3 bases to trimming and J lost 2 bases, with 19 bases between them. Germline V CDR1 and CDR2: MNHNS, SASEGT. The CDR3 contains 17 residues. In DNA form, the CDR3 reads TGTGCCAGCAGTGAGGGACCTGGGGGCTCCCTTCAAGAGACCCAGTACTTC. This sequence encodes CASSEGPGGSLQETQYF.

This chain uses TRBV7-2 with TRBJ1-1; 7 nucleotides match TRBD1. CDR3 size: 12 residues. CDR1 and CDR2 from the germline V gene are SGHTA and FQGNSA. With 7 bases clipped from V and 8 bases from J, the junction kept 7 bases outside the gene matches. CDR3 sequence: CASILRTGEAFF. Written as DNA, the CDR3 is TGTGCCAGCATCCTGAGGACAGGCGAAGCTTTCTTT.

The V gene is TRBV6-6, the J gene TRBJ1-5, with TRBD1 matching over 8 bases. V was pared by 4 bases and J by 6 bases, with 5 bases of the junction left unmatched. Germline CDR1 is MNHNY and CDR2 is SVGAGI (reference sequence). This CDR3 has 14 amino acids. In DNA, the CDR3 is TGTGCCAGCAGTTCTGGACAGGGTACTCAGCCCCAGCATTTT. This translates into CASSSGQGTQPQHF.

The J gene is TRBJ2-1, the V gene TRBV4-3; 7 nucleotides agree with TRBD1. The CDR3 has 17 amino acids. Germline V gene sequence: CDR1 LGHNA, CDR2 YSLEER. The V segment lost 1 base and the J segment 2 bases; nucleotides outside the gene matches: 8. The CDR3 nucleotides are TGCGCCAGCAGCCAAGTACGAGGGGGCTCTCCCTACAATGAGCAGTTCTTC. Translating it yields CASSQVRGGSPYNEQFF.

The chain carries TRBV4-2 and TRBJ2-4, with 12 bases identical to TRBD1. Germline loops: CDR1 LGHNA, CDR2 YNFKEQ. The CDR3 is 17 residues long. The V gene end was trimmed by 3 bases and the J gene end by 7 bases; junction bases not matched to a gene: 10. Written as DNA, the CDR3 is TGTGCCAGCAGCCAGTCCTCGGGACAGGGGGCGTGGAACATTCAGTACTTC. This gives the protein CASSQSSGQGAWNIQYF.

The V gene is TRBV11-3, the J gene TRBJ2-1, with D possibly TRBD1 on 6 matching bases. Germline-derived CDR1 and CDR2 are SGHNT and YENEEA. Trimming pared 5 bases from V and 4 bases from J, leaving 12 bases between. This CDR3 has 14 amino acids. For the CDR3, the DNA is TGTGCCAGCAGCCCGGGACACCCTTACAATGAGCAGTTCTTC. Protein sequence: CASSPGHPYNEQFF.

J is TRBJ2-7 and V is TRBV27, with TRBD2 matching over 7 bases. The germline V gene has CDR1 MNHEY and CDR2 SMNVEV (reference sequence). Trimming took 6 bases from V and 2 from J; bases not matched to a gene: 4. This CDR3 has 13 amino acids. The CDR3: CASRLGLAYEQYF. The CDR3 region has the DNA TGTGCCAGCAGACTCGGACTAGCCTACGAGCAGTACTTC.

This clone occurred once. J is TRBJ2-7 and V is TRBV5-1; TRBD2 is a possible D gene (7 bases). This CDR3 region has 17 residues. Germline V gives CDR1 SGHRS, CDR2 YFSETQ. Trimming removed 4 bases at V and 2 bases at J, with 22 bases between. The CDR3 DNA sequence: TGCGCCAGCAGCAGCCAACCACAGGCGGGGGCGACCTACGAGCAGTACTTC. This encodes CASSSQPQAGATYEQYF. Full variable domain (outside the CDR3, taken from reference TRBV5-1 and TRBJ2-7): KAGVTQTPRYLIKTRGQQVTLSCSPISGHRSVSWYQQTPGQGLQFLFEYFSETQRNKGNFPGRFSGRQFSNSRSEMNVSTLELGDSALYLCASSSQPQAGATYEQYFGPGTRLTVT.

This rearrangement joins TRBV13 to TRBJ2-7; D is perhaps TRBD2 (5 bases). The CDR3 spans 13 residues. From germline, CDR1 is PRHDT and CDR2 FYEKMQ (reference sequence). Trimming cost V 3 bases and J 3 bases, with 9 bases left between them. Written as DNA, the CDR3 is TGTGCCAGCAGCTTCGGGATTTTCTACGAGCAGTACTTC. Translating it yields CASSFGIFYEQYF.

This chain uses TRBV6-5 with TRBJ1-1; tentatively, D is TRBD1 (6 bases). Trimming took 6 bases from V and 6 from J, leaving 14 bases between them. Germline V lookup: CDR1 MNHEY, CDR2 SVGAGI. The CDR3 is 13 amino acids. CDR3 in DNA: TGTGCCAGCAGGAGGACAGCTGCGCCTGAAGCTTTCTTT. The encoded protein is CASRRTAAPEAFF.

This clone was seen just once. The CDR3 spells CASSPPQGQRNTEAFF. The CDR3 coding sequence is TGTGCCAGCTCACCACCCCAGGGTCAACGGAACACTGAAGCTTTCTTT. The genes are TRBV18 and TRBJ1-1; perhaps TRBD1 as D (5 bases). The length of the CDR3 is 16 residues. The V end lost 0 bases, the J end lost 1 base, and 12 bases lay between the germline ends. Germline V gene sequence: CDR1 KGHSH, CDR2 LQKENI.

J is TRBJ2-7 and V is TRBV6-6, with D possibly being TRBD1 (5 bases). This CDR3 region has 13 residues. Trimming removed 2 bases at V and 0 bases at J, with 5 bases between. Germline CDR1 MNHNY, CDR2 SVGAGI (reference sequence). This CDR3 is CASSYGASYEQYF. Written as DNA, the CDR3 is TGTGCCAGCAGTTACGGGGCCTCCTACGAGCAGTACTTC.